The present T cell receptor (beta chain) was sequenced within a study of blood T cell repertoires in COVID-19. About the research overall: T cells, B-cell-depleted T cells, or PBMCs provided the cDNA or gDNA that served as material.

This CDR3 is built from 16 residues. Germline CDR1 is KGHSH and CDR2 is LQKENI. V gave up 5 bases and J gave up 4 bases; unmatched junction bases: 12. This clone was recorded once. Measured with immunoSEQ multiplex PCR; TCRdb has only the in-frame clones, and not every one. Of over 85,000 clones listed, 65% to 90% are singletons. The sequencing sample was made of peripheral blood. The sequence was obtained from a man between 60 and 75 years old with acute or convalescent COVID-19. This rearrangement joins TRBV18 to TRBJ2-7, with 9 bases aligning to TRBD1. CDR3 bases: TGTGCCAGCTCATCGTCCGGGACAGGGCGCTTTTACGAGCAGTACTTC. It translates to CASSSSGTGRFYEQYF.